This TCR beta chain was sequenced in a study of T cells in localized non-small cell lung cancer. Concerning this clone: Its antigen is as yet unknown.

The CDR3 contains 12 residues. Germline-derived CDR1 and CDR2 are KGHSH and LQKENI. V was shortened by 5 bases and J by 8 bases, with 12 bases between the two germline ends. Measured with immunoSEQ multiplex PCR; TCRdb has only the in-frame clones, and not every one. The sample comprises under 40,000 clones, roughly 87% of which are singletons, and under 20% rests with the top ten. General study results and limits: Those with higher blood T cell density had longer overall survival. When the top 100 tumor clones were examined, a median about 60 of them also appeared in the adjacent lung, which was paired and uninvolved. The highest T cell clonality was in uninvolved adjacent lung, above tumor. Tumor samples were not multi-region, leaving intratumor heterogeneity unexcluded.

This chain joins TRBV18 and TRBJ1-2; maybe TRBD1 (6 bases). The source is a man aged 40 to 69 with stage III lung adenocarcinoma. This sample comprised peripheral blood mononuclear cells, obtained before any cancer treatment. CDR3: CASSWGAGGYTF. The CDR3 DNA reads TGTGCCAGCTCATGGGGGGCCGGGGGCTACACCTTC. Complete variable domain (other parts from reference TRBV18 and TRBJ1-2): NAGVMQNPRHLVRRRGQEARLRCSPMKGHSHVYWYRQLPEEGLKFMVYLQKENIIDESGMPKERFSAEFPKEGPSILRIQQVVRGDSAAYFCASSWGAGGYTFGSGTRLTVV.